This TCR beta chain derives from a study of blood T cell repertoires in COVID-19. Participants reported their clinical history, and cohort assignment relied on those reports. This clone was picked up a small number of times. This table comes from immunoSEQ multiplex PCR, and its TCRdb copy is limited to in-frame clones, with some not included. The table includes about 210,000 clones, roughly 84% detected once. V lost 0 bases, J lost 7 bases, and 11 bases lay in between. CDR1 is SGHRS, CDR2 YFSETQ, per germline. This CDR3 has 14 residues. The sequencing sample was made of PBMCs or T cells enriched from blood (not recorded which). The chain recombines TRBV5-1 with TRBJ2-1; a possible D gene is TRBD1 (5 bases). This sequence originates from a man between 25 and 39 years old in a cohort exposed to, infected with or recovered from COVID-19 (not recorded which). The CDR3 here is CASSLGGGRNEQFF. Written as DNA, the CDR3 is TGCGCCAGCAGCTTGGGGGGCGGCCGAAATGAGCAGTTCTTC.